Below are 22 T cell receptor beta chains sequenced from a single sample in a study of CD8 T cells in Susac syndrome. When the RNA was reverse transcribed, random hexamers were used with an input of roughly 0.45 to 1 ug. TCRdb itself ran the immunoSEQ multiplex PCR reads through MiXCR, one entry per CDR3 protein. This sample has approximately 180,000 distinct CDR3 sequences; 80% to 95% occur once, and the top ten carry approximately 0.09%. Sequencing was done on a sample of CD4+ T cells from PBMCs. These receptors were obtained from a human donor with multiple sclerosis.

This clonotype was seen only a few times. The chain is built from TRBV12-3 or TRBV12-4 and TRBJ2-5; tentatively, D is TRBD1 or TRBD2 (6 bases each). V lost 2 bases to trimming and J lost 4 bases, with 11 bases between them. CDR3 length equals 14 residues. The CDR3 nucleotides are TGTGCCAGCAGTTTACTAGGGGGAGGAGAGACCCAGTACTTC. Protein: CASSLLGGGETQYF.

The chain combines TRBV7-9 with TRBJ2-7, with 7 bases lining up with TRBD1. The germline gives CDR1 SEHNR, CDR2 FQNEAQ (reference sequence). CDR3 length: 13 amino acids. The V gene end was trimmed by 1 base and the J gene end by 8 bases; junction bases not matched to a gene: 5. CDR3 nucleotides: TGTGCCAGCAGCTTAGGGGACAGCCTTCAGCAGTACTTC. Protein product: CASSLGDSLQQYF. The full variable domain, its missing parts supplied by reference TRBV7-9 and TRBJ2-7, is DTGVSQNPRHKITKRGQNVTFRCDPISEHNRLYWYRQTLGQGPEFLTYFQNEAQLEKSRLLSDRFSAERPKGSFSTLEIQRTEQGDSAMYLCASSLGDSLQQYFGPGTRLTVT.

The CDR3 nucleotides read TGCAGCGTTGAAGATCAGTGGACAGCGAGGGGTGGCTACACCTTC. Protein sequence: CSVEDQWTARGGYTF. V usage is TRBV29-1 and J usage is TRBJ1-2; a weak D match, TRBD1 (6 bases). The CDR3 spans 15 residues. The germline V gene encodes CDR1 SQVTM and CDR2 ANQGSEA. V was pared by 0 bases and J by 7 bases, with 18 bases between.

J is TRBJ2-7 and V is TRBV4-1; D unresolved. This CDR3 contains 16 residues. Germline CDR1 MGHRA, CDR2 YSYEKL. The germline V and J ends were trimmed by 4 bases and 0 bases, with 16 bases remaining between them. The CDR3 nucleotides read TGCGCCAGCAGCCTCAAAGGCACTGGGATCTCCTACGAGCAGTACTTC. As protein: CASSLKGTGISYEQYF.

The chain couples TRBV11-2 to TRBJ2-5, with TRBD2 identical over 12 bases. Trimming removed 5 bases from V and 2 bases from J; junction bases left unmatched: 3. Per germline, CDR1 SGHAT and CDR2 FQNNGV. This CDR3 spans 15 amino acids. The DNA for the CDR3 is TGTGCCAGCAGCCTAGCGGGGGGGATGCAAGAGACCCAGTACTTC. As protein: CASSLAGGMQETQYF.

This clonotype has a single count. The rearrangement links TRBV12-3 or TRBV12-4 to TRBJ2-5, with D perhaps TRBD1 (6 bases). The CDR3 spans 14 residues. V was pared by 10 bases and J by 1 base, with 16 bases between. DNA of the CDR3: TGTGCCACCTCATTGGGGGCCCTCCAAGAGACCCAGTACTTC. It yields the protein CATSLGALQETQYF.

This chain links TRBV9 with TRBJ1-5; no clear D. Germline V gene lookup returns CDR1 SGDLS and CDR2 YYNGEE. This CDR3 has 13 residues. Trimming took 0 bases from V and 4 from J, leaving 5 bases between them. CDR3 DNA sequence: TGTGCCAGCAGCGTAGGGGTTAATCAGCCCCAGCATTTT. Translated: CASSVGVNQPQHF.

The chain has TRBV9 and TRBJ2-5, with D perhaps being TRBD1 or TRBD2 (6 bases each). The CDR3 contains 15 residues. V lost 0 bases to trimming and J lost 4 bases, with 13 bases between them. Germline CDR1 is SGDLS and CDR2 is YYNGEE. The CDR3 loop reads CASSVAPKGGETQYF. For the CDR3, the DNA is TGTGCCAGCAGCGTAGCTCCTAAGGGGGGAGAGACCCAGTACTTC.

The chain recombines TRBV3-1 with TRBJ2-7; D remains unclear. The CDR3 spans 14 residues. Germline V CDR1 and CDR2: LGHDT, YNNKEL (reference sequence). The V and J ends lost 2 bases and 3 bases respectively, with 11 bases between them. CDR3 sequence reads: CASSQQVVGYEQYF. The CDR3 DNA is TGTGCCAGCAGCCAACAGGTGGTGGGCTACGAGCAGTACTTC.

The rearrangement uses TRBV6-8 and TRBJ2-5, with D unclear. The CDR3 spans 13 residues. CDR1 is MNHGY and CDR2 is SAAAGT in the germline V gene. V shed 10 bases and J shed 2 bases, with 14 bases lying between them. CDR3 sequence (DNA): TGTGCCAACTACCCGGGTCCACAAGAGACCCAGTACTTC. Its translation: CANYPGPQETQYF.

This clonotype was seen only once. The rearrangement links TRBV2 to TRBJ1-4; TRBD1 is a possible D gene (5 bases). This CDR3 contains 15 residues. CDR1 is SNHLY and CDR2 is FYNNEI in the germline V gene. Trimming cost V 6 bases and J 4 bases, with 15 bases left between them. For the CDR3, the DNA is TGTGCCAGCAGCGAGCCGGGACGCCGTAATGAAAAACTGTTTTTT. It yields the protein CASSEPGRRNEKLFF. The complete variable domain, with remaining parts taken from reference TRBV2 and TRBJ1-4, reads EPEVTQTPSHQVTQMGQEVILRCVPISNHLYFYWYRQILGQKVEFLVSFYNNEISEKSEIFDDQFSVERPDGSNFTLKIRSTKLEDSAMYFCASSEPGRRNEKLFFGSGTQLSVL.

The gene calls are TRBV20-1 and TRBJ2-5; maybe TRBD2 (5 bases). Germline V gene data show CDR1 as DFQATT and CDR2 as SNEGSKA (reference sequence). Trimming shortened V by 2 bases and J by 5 bases, and 15 bases separated the two germline ends. This CDR3 contains 14 residues. CDR3 in amino acids: CSARPGLNWETQYF. For the CDR3, the DNA is TGCAGTGCTAGACCGGGGTTAAACTGGGAGACCCAGTACTTC.

The V and J genes are TRBV20-1 and TRBJ1-5; unclear D gene. The germline V gene encodes CDR1 DFQATT and CDR2 SNEGSKA (reference sequence). Between the trimmed V and J ends, which lost 0 bases and 3 bases, there was a span of 9 bases. The CDR3 sequence is 14 residues long. The CDR3 region has the DNA TGCAGTGCTAGAGACCGGGGATACAATCAGCCCCAGCATTTT. It yields the protein CSARDRGYNQPQHF.

The CDR3 sequence: CASRRPGTHEQYF. The DNA for the CDR3 is TGTGCCAGCAGGAGGCCAGGGACCCACGAGCAGTACTTC. The chain combines TRBV5-4 with TRBJ2-7; D is perhaps TRBD1 or TRBD2 (5 bases each). This CDR3 is built from 13 residues. V shed 5 bases and J shed 5 bases, with 14 bases lying between them. Germline CDR1 and CDR2: SGHNT and YYREEE (reference sequence).

The chain has TRBV20-1 and TRBJ2-3; D may be TRBD2 (5 bases). V was trimmed by 5 bases and J by 3 bases, leaving 9 bases between them. The CDR3 spans 12 residues. Germline CDR1 and CDR2: DFQATT and SNEGSKA (reference sequence). Here the CDR3 DNA reads TGCAGTGCTCGGCCGGGGACAGATACGCAGTATTTT. Protein: CSARPGTDTQYF.

V gene TRBV5-1 combines with J gene TRBJ2-5; D gene uncertain. Germline CDR1 reads SGHRS; CDR2 reads YFSETQ. The CDR3 totals 14 residues. V lost 2 bases and J lost 6, with 14 bases in between. CDR3 sequence (DNA): TGCGCCAGCAGCTTCGGCACAGAGGCACAGACCCAGTACTTC. As protein: CASSFGTEAQTQYF.

V and J are TRBV7-3 and TRBJ2-1, with TRBD2 matching 7 bases. The junction had 8 bases not matched to a gene; V was cut back by 7 bases and J by 8 bases. CDR1 and CDR2 (germline): SGHTA, FQGTGA. The CDR3 consists of 13 residues. CDR3 DNA sequence: TGTGCCAGCAAAGCTACTAGCGCCGATGAGCAGTTCTTC. Protein product: CASKATSADEQFF.

V and J are TRBV5-1 and TRBJ2-5; D may be TRBD2 (6 bases). From germline, CDR1 is SGHRS and CDR2 YFSETQ. Trimming shortened V by 4 bases and J by 14 bases, and 30 bases separated the two germline ends. The CDR3 consists of 16 residues. The CDR3 DNA is TGCGCCAGCAGCCCGACTAGTCTCCTCCTCCGGGAGACCCTATACTTC. This gives the protein CASSPTSLLLRETLYF.

This clonotype was seen once. The chain employs TRBV7-9 and TRBJ1-1; D is ambiguous. This CDR3 has 14 amino acids. Germline CDR1 and CDR2: SEHNR and FQNEAQ (reference sequence). Trimming removed 2 bases at V and 2 bases at J, with 9 bases between. CDR3 in amino acids: CASSLQKVNTEAFF. CDR3 coding DNA: TGTGCCAGCAGCTTACAGAAAGTAAACACTGAAGCTTTCTTT.

V gene TRBV5-1 combines with J gene TRBJ1-1; the D gene is possibly TRBD1 (5 bases). The CDR3 length is 13 residues. Germline loops: CDR1 SGHRS, CDR2 YFSETQ. V dropped 4 bases and J dropped 3 bases, with 10 bases sitting between them. CDR3 bases: TGCGCCAGCAGCATACAGGTCGACACTGAAGCTTTCTTT. This encodes CASSIQVDTEAFF.

The chain employs TRBV2 and TRBJ2-3; D might be TRBD2 (5 bases). The germline gives CDR1 SNHLY, CDR2 FYNNEI. Between the trimmed V and J ends, which lost 11 bases and 2 bases, there was a span of 17 bases. This CDR3 has 14 amino acids. CDR3 bases: TGTGCCGTAGAGCGGAGACGTTTCACAGATACGCAGTATTTT. It encodes CAVERRRFTDTQYF.

The V call is TRBV6-2 or TRBV6-3, the J call TRBJ1-2, with D uncertain. The V and J ends lost 7 bases and 4 bases respectively, with 16 bases between them. The CDR3 is 14 residues long. Germline V CDR1 and CDR2: MNHEY, SVGEGT. CDR3 in DNA: TGTGCCAGCAAGCCAGGAGACTTACCCTATGGCTACACCTTC. The encoded protein is CASKPGDLPYGYTF.